This T cell receptor (beta chain) stems from a study of technical replicates of blood from a few donors. Assay used: immunoSEQ multiplex PCR; TCRdb lists only in-frame clones, some missing. This sample has approximately 82,000 clones, with about 90% found just once. This CDR3 has 15 amino acids. V lost 2 bases and J lost 6, with 15 bases in between. Germline V gene sequence: CDR1 SGHNT, CDR2 YYREEE (reference sequence). The sample consisted of T cells isolated from PBMCs. The V call is TRBV5-4, the J call TRBJ2-1; D possibly corresponds to TRBD1 (5 bases). The sequence was collected from a human donor in good health. Some clones in this sample may be carry-over from other donors' samples. CDR3: CASSFPGNLGNEQFF. The CDR3 nucleotides are TGTGCCAGCAGCTTCCCAGGGAACTTAGGCAATGAGCAGTTCTTC.